This entry lists 26 T cell receptor beta chains sequenced from one sample in a study of blood T cell repertoires in COVID-19. The data were produced by immunoSEQ multiplex PCR, yet TCRdb's version contains in-frame clones alone and is incomplete. Here the sample spans over 45,000 clones, 84% being singletons. Sequenced sample: peripheral blood. The receptors shown here come from a man in his 70s with active COVID-19.

The chain has TRBV9 and TRBJ2-1; 11 bases map to TRBD2. The CDR3 has 15 amino acids. V gave up 0 bases and J gave up 6 bases; unmatched junction bases: 2. The germline CDR1 and CDR2 sequences are SGDLS and YYNGEE. CDR3 coding DNA: TGTGCCAGCAGCGTAGATAGCGGGAGGGCCAATGAGCAGTTCTTC. Translating gives CASSVDSGRANEQFF.

The chain employs TRBV29-1 and TRBJ2-7, with 8 positions matching TRBD2. CDR3 length: 14 amino acids. CDR1 is SQVTM, CDR2 ANQGSEA, per germline. J lost 3 bases, V lost 3 bases, and 7 bases had no gene match. CDR3 sequence (DNA): TGCAGCGTTGACCTAGCGGGCGTTGGCTACGAGCAGTACTTC. Translated, it gives CSVDLAGVGYEQYF.

This chain links TRBV7-2 with TRBJ2-5; perhaps TRBD1 as D (5 bases). V shed 1 base and J shed 6 bases, with 15 bases lying between them. The CDR3 spans 15 residues. The V gene's germline CDR1 is SGHTA and CDR2 FQGNSA. The CDR3 DNA reads as TGTGCCAGCAGCTTAGATTGGGGCACCCGTCAGACCCAGTACTTC. Translation gives CASSLDWGTRQTQYF.

The chain recombines TRBV4-3 with TRBJ2-5; 12 bases are a match to TRBD2. CDR3 size: 18 residues. The junction had 9 bases not matched to a gene; V was cut back by 0 bases and J by 4 bases. Germline CDR1 reads LGHNA; CDR2 reads YSLEER. As DNA, the CDR3 is TGCGCCAGCAGCCAAGAGCTAGCGGGAGGGCCCTCGGTAGAGACCCAGTACTTC. It codes for CASSQELAGGPSVETQYF.

The chain uses TRBV21-1 and TRBJ1-2; the table's D call TRBD1 went unverified against the DNA. TRBV21-1 is a known pseudogene. This CDR3 comprises 16 residues. The CDR3 spells CASSKGHRVYDYGYTF. The CDR3 DNA sequence: TGTGCCAGCAGCAAAGGCCACAGGGTATATGACTATGGCTACACCTTC.

CDR3 loop: CASSPAQGNNEKLFF. The CDR3, as DNA: TGTGCCAGCAGCCCCGCACAGGGGAATAATGAAAAACTGTTTTTT. V gene TRBV7-2 combines with J gene TRBJ1-4, with 7 bases aligning to TRBD1. The CDR3 has 15 residues. V lost 5 bases and J lost 4; bases outside the gene matches: 7. CDR1 and CDR2 (germline): SGHTA, FQGNSA. The full variable domain, its missing parts supplied by reference TRBV7-2 and TRBJ1-4, is GAGVSQSPSNKVTEKGKDVELRCDPISGHTALYWYRQSLGQGLEFLIYFQGNSAPDKSGLPSDRFSAERTGGSVSTLTIQRTQQEDSAVYLCASSPAQGNNEKLFFGSGTQLSVL.

A single count supports this clone. This chain uses TRBV5-5 with TRBJ1-4; 8 nucleotides match TRBD1. CDR1 and CDR2 from the germline V gene are SGHKS and YYEKEE (reference sequence). V gave up 5 bases and J gave up 4 bases; unmatched junction bases: 7. The CDR3 has 15 residues. CDR3 sequence: CASSPGGARNEKLFF. Here the CDR3 DNA reads TGTGCCAGCAGTCCAGGGGGCGCCCGTAATGAAAAACTGTTTTTT.

The genes are TRBV11-3 and TRBJ2-1; the D gene is possibly TRBD2 (5 bases). The germline CDR1 and CDR2 sequences are SGHNT and YENEEA. The CDR3 is made up of 12 amino acids. Trimming took 7 bases from V and 5 from J, leaving 9 bases between them. CDR3 amino acids: CASNAGDNEQFF. The CDR3 DNA is TGTGCCAGCAACGCCGGGGACAATGAGCAGTTCTTC.

The chain uses TRBV19 and TRBJ1-2; 7 bases align to TRBD1. The CDR3 is 15 amino acids. Germline V lookup: CDR1 LNHDA, CDR2 SQIVND (reference sequence). Trimming cost V 4 bases and J 2 bases; bases outside gene matches: 7. CDR3 region: CASSRQGSQNYGYTF. The CDR3 DNA follows: TGTGCCAGTAGTAGACAGGGATCACAAAACTATGGCTACACCTTC.

J is TRBJ2-1 and V is TRBV7-2; TRBD2 agrees at 13 bases. The germline gives CDR1 SGHTA, CDR2 FQGNSA. Losses at the gene ends were 4 bases for V and 4 bases for J; bases not matched to a gene: 1. The CDR3 length is 15 residues. For the CDR3, the DNA is TGTGCCAGCAGCTGGACTAGCGGGGGTTACAATGAGCAGTTCTTC. Amino acid sequence: CASSWTSGGYNEQFF.

This chain joins TRBV2 and TRBJ2-2; D gene ambiguous. The germline gives CDR1 SNHLY, CDR2 FYNNEI. V lost 5 bases and J 4 bases, leaving 5 bases between the germline ends. The CDR3 loop spans 12 amino acids. The CDR3 sequence: CASSSGTGELFF. CDR3 DNA sequence: TGTGCCAGCAGTTCCGGCACCGGGGAGCTGTTTTTT. Complete variable domain (other parts from reference TRBV2 and TRBJ2-2): EPEVTQTPSHQVTQMGQEVILRCVPISNHLYFYWYRQILGQKVEFLVSFYNNEISEKSEIFDDQFSVERPDGSNFTLKIRSTKLEDSAMYFCASSSGTGELFFGEGSRLTVL.

The chain uses TRBV30 and TRBJ2-1, with TRBD2 matching over 11 bases. V shed 4 bases and J 2 bases; nucleotides not matched to a gene: 10. The V gene's germline CDR1 is GTSNPN and CDR2 SVGIG (reference sequence). This CDR3 comprises 17 residues. CDR3 in amino acids: CAWTGGGLAATYNEQFF. In DNA form, the CDR3 reads TGTGCCTGGACCGGCGGGGGACTAGCGGCCACCTACAATGAGCAGTTCTTC.

Only a few counts were recorded for this clone. The chain couples TRBV5-4 to TRBJ2-3; unclear D gene. Germline V gene sequence: CDR1 SGHNT, CDR2 YYREEE (reference sequence). The CDR3 loop spans 15 amino acids. The V end was cut by 1 base, the J end by 2 bases, with 11 bases between. The CDR3 spells CASSLNTYPTDTQYF. CDR3 DNA: TGTGCCAGCAGCTTGAACACGTACCCCACAGATACGCAGTATTTT.

The chain has TRBV7-3 and TRBJ2-1, with 15 bases aligning to TRBD2. Germline CDR1 is SGHTA and CDR2 is FQGTGA. CDR3 length equals 20 residues. The trim removed 4 bases at V and 1 base at J, leaving 11 bases unmatched. CDR3 in DNA: TGTGCCAGCAGCTCCCGTCCGGGACTAGCGGGAGGACAGTCCTACAATGAGCAGTTCTTC. Translation: CASSSRPGLAGGQSYNEQFF.

This clone was seen a handful of times. V usage is TRBV6-1 and J usage is TRBJ2-5; D may be TRBD1 (6 bases). Germline CDR1 MNHNS, CDR2 SASEGT. The CDR3 consists of 15 residues. The ends were cut back, 1 base at V and 4 bases at J, with 13 bases in the middle. The CDR3: CASSEVQGTGETQYF. In DNA form, the CDR3 reads TGTGCCAGCAGTGAAGTTCAGGGGACCGGAGAGACCCAGTACTTC.

The rearrangement links TRBV5-7 to TRBJ1-5; 11 bases match TRBD1. TRBV5-7 has ORF status, its function being uncertain. The trim removed 7 bases at V and 1 base at J, leaving 13 bases unmatched. This CDR3 has 18 amino acids. The CDR3 reads CASCYQDRGRRSNQPQHF. Here the CDR3 DNA reads TGTGCCAGCTGCTATCAGGACAGGGGGCGAAGGAGCAATCAGCCCCAGCATTTT.

The J gene is TRBJ2-1, the V gene TRBV25-1, with D possibly TRBD1 on 6 matching bases. Germline V gene lookup returns CDR1 MGHDK and CDR2 SYGVNS. The CDR3 has 17 amino acids. V gave up 11 bases and J gave up 2 bases, with 25 bases separating them. CDR3 nucleotide sequence: TGTGCCTCGTCCGGCAGGGGCGAACAAAGAACCTACAATGAGCAGTTCTTC. Residues: CASSGRGEQRTYNEQFF. Filled out from reference TRBV25-1 and TRBJ2-1, the complete variable domain reads EADIYQTPRYLVIGTGKKITLECSQTMGHDKMYWYQQDPGMELHLIHYSYGVNSTEKGDLSSESTVSRIRTEHFPLTLESARPSHTSQYLCASSGRGEQRTYNEQFFGPGTRLTVL.

The chain links TRBV6-2 or TRBV6-3 to TRBJ2-4, with D maybe TRBD2 (6 bases). V lost 0 bases and J 3 bases, leaving 9 bases between the germline ends. There are 15 residues in the CDR3. CDR1 and CDR2 (germline): MNHEY, SVGEGT. The CDR3 protein is CASSYSSGGKNIQYF. CDR3 in DNA: TGTGCCAGCAGTTACTCTTCCGGGGGCAAAAACATTCAGTACTTC.

This clone has just a few counts. The V call is TRBV7-8, the J call TRBJ2-1; perhaps TRBD2 as D (5 bases). Germline V gene data show CDR1 as SGHVS and CDR2 as FQNEAQ. Between the trimmed V and J ends, which lost 3 bases and 0 bases, there was a span of 15 bases. The CDR3 extends over 17 amino acids. CDR3: CASSLTGGGSSYNEQFF. The CDR3 DNA follows: TGTGCCAGCAGCTTGACCGGAGGCGGAAGCTCCTACAATGAGCAGTTCTTC.

The chain is built from TRBV5-1 and TRBJ2-1; D is unclear. The germline CDR1 and CDR2 sequences are SGHRS and YFSETQ. V was trimmed by 4 bases and J by 4 bases, leaving 6 bases between them. The CDR3 loop spans 12 amino acids. The DNA for the CDR3 is TGCGCCAGCAGCCTTGAGTACAATGAGCAGTTCTTC. Its protein is CASSLEYNEQFF.

The CDR3 spells CASSPFGLAGGPETQYF. CDR3 nucleotide sequence: TGTGCCAGCAGCCCCTTCGGACTAGCGGGAGGGCCAGAGACCCAGTACTTC. V usage is TRBV7-2 and J usage is TRBJ2-5, with 15 positions matching TRBD2. The germline CDR1 and CDR2 sequences are SGHTA and FQGNSA. Trimming at V came to 5 bases and at J to 4 bases, leaving 8 bases not matched to a gene. The CDR3 length is 17 residues.

This clone has just a few counts. The chain recombines TRBV2 with TRBJ2-5; TRBD2 might be the D (5 bases). CDR3 length equals 13 residues. Germline CDR1 is SNHLY and CDR2 is FYNNEI. Trimming stripped 10 bases from V and 8 bases from J, with 20 bases between. CDR3 coding DNA: TGTGCCACCCGACTAAGCGGTGATGATACCCAGTACTTC. Its protein is CATRLSGDDTQYF.

The CDR3 nucleotides read TGTGCCAGCTCACGGGACAGGGTTGGTAATTCACCCCTCCACTTT. Its translation is CASSRDRVGNSPLHF. The V call is TRBV18, the J call TRBJ1-6; 9 bases fit TRBD1. After removal of 4 bases from V and 6 bases from J, the junction contained 4 bases not matched to a gene. CDR1 is KGHSH and CDR2 is LQKENI in the germline V gene. The CDR3 has 15 residues.

This clone was observed a handful of times. The CDR3 here is CASSLLAGEGTGELFF. In nucleotides, the CDR3 is TGTGCCAGCAGCTTACTAGCGGGAGAGGGAACCGGGGAGCTGTTTTTT. The chain links TRBV7-3 to TRBJ2-2; TRBD2 agrees at 10 bases. The germline CDR1 and CDR2 sequences are SGHTA and FQGTGA. Trimming cost V 2 bases and J 5 bases; bases outside gene matches: 5. This CDR3 is built from 16 residues.

The chain combines TRBV11-2 with TRBJ2-7; TRBD2 is a possible D gene (6 bases). Trimming removed 1 base from V and 4 bases from J, with 11 bases in between. The CDR3 length is 14 residues. Germline V gene sequence: CDR1 SGHAT, CDR2 FQNNGV. CDR3: CASSLGGDFYEQYF. The DNA of the CDR3 is TGTGCCAGCAGCTTAGGCGGGGACTTTTACGAGCAGTACTTC.

This chain uses TRBV2 with TRBJ1-1; 8 bases agree with TRBD1. The V gene end was trimmed by 9 bases and the J gene end by 4 bases; junction bases not matched to a gene: 7. This CDR3 contains 13 residues. CDR1 and CDR2 from the germline V gene are SNHLY and FYNNEI. This chain's CDR3 is CASAGQATTEAFF. In DNA form, the CDR3 reads TGTGCCAGTGCGGGACAGGCTACCACTGAAGCTTTCTTT.